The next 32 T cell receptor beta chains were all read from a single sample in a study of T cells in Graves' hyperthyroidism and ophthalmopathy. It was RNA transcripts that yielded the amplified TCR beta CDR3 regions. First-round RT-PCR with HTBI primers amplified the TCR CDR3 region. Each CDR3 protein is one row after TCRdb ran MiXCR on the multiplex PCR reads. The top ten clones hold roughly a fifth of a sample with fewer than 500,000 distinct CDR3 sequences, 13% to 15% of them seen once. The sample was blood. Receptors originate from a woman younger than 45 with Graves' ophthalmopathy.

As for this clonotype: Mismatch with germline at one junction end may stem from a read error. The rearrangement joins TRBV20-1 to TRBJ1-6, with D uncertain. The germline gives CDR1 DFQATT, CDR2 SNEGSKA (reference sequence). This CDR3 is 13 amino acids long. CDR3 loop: CSARTSMTYEQYF. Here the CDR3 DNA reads TGCAGTGCTAGGACATCCATGACCTACGAGCAGTACTTT.

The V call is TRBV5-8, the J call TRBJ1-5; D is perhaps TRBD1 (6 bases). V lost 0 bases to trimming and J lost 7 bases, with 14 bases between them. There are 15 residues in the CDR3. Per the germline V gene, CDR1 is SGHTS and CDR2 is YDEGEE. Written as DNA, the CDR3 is TGTGCCAGCAGCTTGGGGGGGGGCTTCAACCAGCCCCAGCATTTT. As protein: CASSLGGGFNQPQHF.

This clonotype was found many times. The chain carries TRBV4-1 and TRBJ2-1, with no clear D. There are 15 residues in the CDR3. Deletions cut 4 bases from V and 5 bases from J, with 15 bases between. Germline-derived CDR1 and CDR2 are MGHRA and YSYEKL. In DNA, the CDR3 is TGCGCCAGCAGCCCCATCCGGAGCAGTGACAATGAGCAGTTCTTC. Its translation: CASSPIRSSDNEQFF.

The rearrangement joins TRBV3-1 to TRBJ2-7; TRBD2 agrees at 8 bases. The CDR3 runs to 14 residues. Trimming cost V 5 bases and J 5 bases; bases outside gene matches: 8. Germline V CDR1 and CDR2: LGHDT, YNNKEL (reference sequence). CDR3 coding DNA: TGTGCCAGCAGCTCAAGGACTAGCTGGAACGAGCAGTACTTC. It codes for CASSSRTSWNEQYF.

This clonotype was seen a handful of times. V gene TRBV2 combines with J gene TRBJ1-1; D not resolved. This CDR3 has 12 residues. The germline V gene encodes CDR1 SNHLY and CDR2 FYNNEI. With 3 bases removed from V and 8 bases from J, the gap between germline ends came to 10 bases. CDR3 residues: CASSEEGLEAFF. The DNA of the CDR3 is TGTGCCAGCAGTGAGGAGGGTCTGGAAGCTTTCTTT.

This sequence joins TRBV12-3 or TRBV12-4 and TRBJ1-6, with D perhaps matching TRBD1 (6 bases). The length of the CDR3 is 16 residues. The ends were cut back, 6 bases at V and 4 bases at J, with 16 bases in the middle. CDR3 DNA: TGTGCCAGCAGCCGTTCGGGGGGGCTATATAATTCACCCCTCCACTTT. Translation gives CASSRSGGLYNSPLHF.

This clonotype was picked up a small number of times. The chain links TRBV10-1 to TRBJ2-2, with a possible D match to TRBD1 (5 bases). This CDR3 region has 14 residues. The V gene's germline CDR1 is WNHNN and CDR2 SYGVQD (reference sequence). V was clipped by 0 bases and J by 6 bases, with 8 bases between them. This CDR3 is CASSESTDPGELFF. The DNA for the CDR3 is TGCGCCAGCAGTGAGTCGACAGATCCCGGGGAGCTGTTTTTT.

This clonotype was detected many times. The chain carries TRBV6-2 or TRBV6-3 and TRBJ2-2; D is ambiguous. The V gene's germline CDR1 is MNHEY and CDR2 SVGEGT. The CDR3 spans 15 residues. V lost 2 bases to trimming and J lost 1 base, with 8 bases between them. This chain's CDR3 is CASSYSTENTGELFF. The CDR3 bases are TGTGCCAGCAGTTACAGCACAGAGAACACCGGGGAGCTGTTTTTT.

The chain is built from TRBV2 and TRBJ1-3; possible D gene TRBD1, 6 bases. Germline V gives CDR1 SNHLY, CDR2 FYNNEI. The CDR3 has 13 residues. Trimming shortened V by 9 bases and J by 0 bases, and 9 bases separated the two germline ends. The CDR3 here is CASTGNSGNTIYF. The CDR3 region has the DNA TGTGCCAGTACAGGGAACTCTGGAAACACCATATATTTT.

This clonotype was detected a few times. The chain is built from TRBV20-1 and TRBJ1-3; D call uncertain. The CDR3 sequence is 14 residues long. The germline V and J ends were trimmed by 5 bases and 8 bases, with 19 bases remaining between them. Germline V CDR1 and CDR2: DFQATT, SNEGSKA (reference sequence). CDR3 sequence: CSAGEGAAWDTIYF. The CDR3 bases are TGCAGTGCTGGGGAGGGTGCGGCATGGGACACCATATATTTT.

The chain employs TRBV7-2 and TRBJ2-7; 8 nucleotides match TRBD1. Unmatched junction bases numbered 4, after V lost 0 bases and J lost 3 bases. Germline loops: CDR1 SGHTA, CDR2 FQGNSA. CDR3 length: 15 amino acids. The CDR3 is CASSLAGTGHYEQYF. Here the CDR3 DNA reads TGTGCCAGCAGCTTAGCCGGGACAGGCCACTACGAGCAGTACTTC.

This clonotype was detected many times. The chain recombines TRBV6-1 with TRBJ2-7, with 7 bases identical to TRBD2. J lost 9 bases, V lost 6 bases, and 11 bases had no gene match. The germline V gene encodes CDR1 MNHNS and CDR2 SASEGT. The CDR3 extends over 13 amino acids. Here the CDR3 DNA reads TGTGCCAGCAGCGGGGGGACCGGGCGTCCGCAGTACTTC. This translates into CASSGGTGRPQYF.

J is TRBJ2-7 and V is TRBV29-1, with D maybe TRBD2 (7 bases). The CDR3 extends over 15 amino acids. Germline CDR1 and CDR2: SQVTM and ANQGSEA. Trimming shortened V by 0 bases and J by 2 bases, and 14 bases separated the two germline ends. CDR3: CSVEDPGGPAYEQYF. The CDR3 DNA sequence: TGCAGCGTTGAAGATCCCGGGGGGCCCGCCTACGAGCAGTACTTC.

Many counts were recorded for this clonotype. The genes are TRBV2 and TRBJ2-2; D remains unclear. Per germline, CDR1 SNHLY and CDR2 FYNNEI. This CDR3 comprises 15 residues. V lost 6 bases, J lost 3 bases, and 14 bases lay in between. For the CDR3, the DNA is TGTGCCAGCAGCACGGCAGGCGGCCACACCGGGGAGCTGTTTTTT. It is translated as CASSTAGGHTGELFF.

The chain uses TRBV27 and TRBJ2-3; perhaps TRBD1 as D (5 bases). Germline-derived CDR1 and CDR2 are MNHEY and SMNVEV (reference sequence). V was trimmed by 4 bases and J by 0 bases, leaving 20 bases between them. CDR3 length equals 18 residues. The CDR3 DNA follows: TGTGCCAGCAGTTCCTATAACCTACAAGGGGATAGCACAGATACGCAGTATTTT. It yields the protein CASSSYNLQGDSTDTQYF.

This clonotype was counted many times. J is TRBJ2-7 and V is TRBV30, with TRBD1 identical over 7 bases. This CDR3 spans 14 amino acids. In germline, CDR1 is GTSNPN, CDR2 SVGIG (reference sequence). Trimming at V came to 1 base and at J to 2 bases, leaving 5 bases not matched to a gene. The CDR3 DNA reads TGTGCCTGGAGTGCGGGGACAGCAGCCTACGAGCAGTACTTC. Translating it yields CAWSAGTAAYEQYF.

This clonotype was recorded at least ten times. DNA of the CDR3: TGTGCCAGCAGCGGAGACTCCCGCAATAAGCTGTTTTTT. Protein: CASSGDSRNKLFF. The chain couples TRBV2 to TRBJ2-2; no clear D. CDR3 length equals 13 residues. Germline V gene lookup returns CDR1 SNHLY and CDR2 FYNNEI. Between the trimmed V and J ends, which lost 6 bases and 12 bases, there was a span of 17 bases.

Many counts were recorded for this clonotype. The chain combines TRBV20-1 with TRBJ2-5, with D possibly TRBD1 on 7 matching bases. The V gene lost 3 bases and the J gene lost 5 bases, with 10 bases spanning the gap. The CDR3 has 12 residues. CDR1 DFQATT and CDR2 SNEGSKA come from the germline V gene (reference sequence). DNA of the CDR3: TGCAGTGCTAGCCAGGGGGGTGAGACCCAGTACTTC. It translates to CSASQGGETQYF.

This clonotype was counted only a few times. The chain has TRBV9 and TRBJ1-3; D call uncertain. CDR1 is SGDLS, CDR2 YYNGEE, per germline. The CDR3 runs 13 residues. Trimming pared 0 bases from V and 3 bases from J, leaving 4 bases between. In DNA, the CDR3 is TGTGCCAGCAGCGTAGAGAGTGGAAACACCATATATTTT. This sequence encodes CASSVESGNTIYF.

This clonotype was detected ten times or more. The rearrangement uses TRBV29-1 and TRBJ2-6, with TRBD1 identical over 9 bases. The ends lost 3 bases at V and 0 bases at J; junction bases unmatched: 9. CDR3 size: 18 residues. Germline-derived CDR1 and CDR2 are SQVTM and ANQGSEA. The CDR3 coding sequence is TGCAGCGTTGAGGTGGTGGGACAGGGTTCCTCTGGGGCCAACGTCCTGACTTTC. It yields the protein CSVEVVGQGSSGANVLTF.

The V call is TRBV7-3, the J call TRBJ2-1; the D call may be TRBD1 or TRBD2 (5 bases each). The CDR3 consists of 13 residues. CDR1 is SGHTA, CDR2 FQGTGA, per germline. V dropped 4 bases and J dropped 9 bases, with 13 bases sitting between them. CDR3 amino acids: CASSSRSGGEQFF. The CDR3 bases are TGTGCCAGCAGCTCAAGGAGTGGGGGTGAGCAGTTCTTC.

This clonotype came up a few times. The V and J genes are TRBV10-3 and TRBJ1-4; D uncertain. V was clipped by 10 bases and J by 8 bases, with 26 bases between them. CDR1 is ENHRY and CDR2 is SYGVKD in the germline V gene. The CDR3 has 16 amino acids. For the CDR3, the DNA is TGTGCCACCTCTGTAGGTGGGCTGATGATAGGGGAAAAACTGTTTTTT. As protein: CATSVGGLMIGEKLFF.

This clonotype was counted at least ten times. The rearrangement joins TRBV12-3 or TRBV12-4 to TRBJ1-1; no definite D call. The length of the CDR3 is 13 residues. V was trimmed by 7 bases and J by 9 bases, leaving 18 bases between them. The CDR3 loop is CASNRGNLRQAFF. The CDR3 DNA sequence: TGTGCCAGCAACCGAGGGAATCTAAGGCAAGCTTTCTTT.

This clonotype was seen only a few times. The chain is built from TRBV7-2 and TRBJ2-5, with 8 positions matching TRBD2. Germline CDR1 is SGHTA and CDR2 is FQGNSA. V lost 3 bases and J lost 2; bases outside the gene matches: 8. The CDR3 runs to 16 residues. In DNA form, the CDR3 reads TGTGCCAGCAGCTTTTGGGTAGCGGGGAAACAAGAGACCCAGTACTTC. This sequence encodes CASSFWVAGKQETQYF.

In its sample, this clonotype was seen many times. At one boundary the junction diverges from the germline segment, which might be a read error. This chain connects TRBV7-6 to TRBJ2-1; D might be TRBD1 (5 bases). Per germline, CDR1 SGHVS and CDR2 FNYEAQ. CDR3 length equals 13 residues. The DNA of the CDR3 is TGTGTCAGCAGCCCAGGGATCTATAGTGAGCAGTTCTTC. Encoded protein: CVSSPGIYSEQFF.

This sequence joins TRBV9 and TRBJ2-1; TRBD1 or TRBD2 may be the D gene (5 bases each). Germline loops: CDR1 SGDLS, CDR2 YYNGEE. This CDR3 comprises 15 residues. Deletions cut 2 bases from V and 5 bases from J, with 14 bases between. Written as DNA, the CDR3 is TGTGCCAGCAGCGTTGGGGGAGTTTATGACAATGAGCAGTTCTTC. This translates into CASSVGGVYDNEQFF.

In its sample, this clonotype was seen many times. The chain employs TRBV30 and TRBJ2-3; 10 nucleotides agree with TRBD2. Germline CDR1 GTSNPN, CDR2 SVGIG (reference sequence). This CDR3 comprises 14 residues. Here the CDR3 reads CVLDTSGDTDTQYF. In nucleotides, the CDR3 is TGTGTTTTGGACACTAGCGGGGACACAGATACGCAGTATTTT.

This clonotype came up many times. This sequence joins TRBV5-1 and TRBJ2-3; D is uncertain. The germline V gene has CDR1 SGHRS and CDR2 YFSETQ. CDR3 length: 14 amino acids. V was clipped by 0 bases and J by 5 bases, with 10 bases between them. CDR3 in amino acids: CASSLELREDTQYF. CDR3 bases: TGCGCCAGCAGCTTGGAACTGCGCGAAGATACGCAGTATTTT.

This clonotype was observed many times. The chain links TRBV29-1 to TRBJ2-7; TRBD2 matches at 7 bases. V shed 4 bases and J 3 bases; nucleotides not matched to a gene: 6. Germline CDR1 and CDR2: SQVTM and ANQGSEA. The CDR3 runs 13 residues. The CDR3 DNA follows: TGCAGCGTTGGGGAGGGGCAGCTCTACGAGCAGTACTTC. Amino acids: CSVGEGQLYEQYF.

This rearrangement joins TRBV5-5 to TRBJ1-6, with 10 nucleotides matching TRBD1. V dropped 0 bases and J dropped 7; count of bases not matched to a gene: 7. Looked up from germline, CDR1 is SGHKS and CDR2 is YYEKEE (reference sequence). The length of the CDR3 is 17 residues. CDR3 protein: CASSLAVRTGGNSPLHF. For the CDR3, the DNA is TGTGCCAGCAGCTTGGCCGTAAGGACAGGGGGGAATTCACCCCTCCACTTT.

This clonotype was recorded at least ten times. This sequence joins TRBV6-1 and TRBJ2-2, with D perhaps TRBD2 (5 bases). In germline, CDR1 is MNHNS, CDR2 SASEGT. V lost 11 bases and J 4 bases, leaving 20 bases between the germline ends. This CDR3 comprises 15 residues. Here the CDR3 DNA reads TGTGCCGCCCACATCATGGGAAGCGGCACCGGGGAGCTGTTTTTT. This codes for CAAHIMGSGTGELFF.

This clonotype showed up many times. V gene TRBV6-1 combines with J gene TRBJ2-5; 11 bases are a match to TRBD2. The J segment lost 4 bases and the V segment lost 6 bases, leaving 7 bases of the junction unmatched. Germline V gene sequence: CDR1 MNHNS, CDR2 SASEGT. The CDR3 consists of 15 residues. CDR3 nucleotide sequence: TGTGCCAGCAGCAAGGGACTAGCGGACAGAGAGACCCAGTACTTC. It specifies CASSKGLADRETQYF.